The T cell receptor (beta chain) under discussion was sequenced for a study of cytotoxic CD8 clonotypes in ibrutinib-treated CLL. The assay was immunoSEQ multiplex PCR, and TCRdb's table has in-frame clones only and misses some. The table shows nearly 300,000 clones, with roughly four fifths occurring only once. Remarks on this clone: The antigen remains unidentified.

V gave up 2 bases and J gave up 2 bases; unmatched junction bases: 14. Germline-derived CDR1 and CDR2 are SGHTA and FQGTGA. The CDR3 loop spans 19 amino acids. General observations from the study: Public clonotypes, an uncommon group, contracted or remained stable on treatment. Sample timing was unmatched between remission and later-progressing patients; lymph nodes unstudied.

Extraction of around 2 micrograms of genomic DNA from cryopreserved PBMCs supplied material for TCR beta libraries. This sequence joins TRBV7-3 and TRBJ2-3; 9 nucleotides agree with TRBD2. The specimen comprised PBMCs, sampled at disease progression, from a patient treated with ibrutinib. The sequence was collected from a human donor with chronic lymphocytic leukemia. The CDR3 protein is CASSLGVIGTSSATDTQYF. The CDR3 DNA reads as TGTGCCAGCAGCTTAGGGGTTATTGGGACTAGCTCCGCCACAGATACGCAGTATTTT.